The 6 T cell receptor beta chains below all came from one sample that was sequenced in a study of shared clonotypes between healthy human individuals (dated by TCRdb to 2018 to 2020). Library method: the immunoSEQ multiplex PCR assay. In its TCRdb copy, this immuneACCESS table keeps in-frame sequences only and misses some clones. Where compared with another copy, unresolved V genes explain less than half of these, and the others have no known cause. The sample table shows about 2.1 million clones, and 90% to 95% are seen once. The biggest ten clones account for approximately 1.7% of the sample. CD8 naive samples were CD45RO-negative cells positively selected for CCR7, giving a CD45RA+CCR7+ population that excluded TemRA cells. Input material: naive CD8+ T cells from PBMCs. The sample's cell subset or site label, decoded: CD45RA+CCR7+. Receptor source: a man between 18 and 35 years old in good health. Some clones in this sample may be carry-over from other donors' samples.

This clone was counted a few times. The CDR3 region has the DNA TGTGCCAGCTCACCTACCGACAGGGCGGGGGGCAATGAGCAGTTCTTC. This encodes CASSPTDRAGGNEQFF. This chain links TRBV18 with TRBJ2-1, with D perhaps TRBD2 (8 bases). CDR1 and CDR2 from the germline V gene are KGHSH and LQKENI. CDR3 length: 16 residues. V was clipped by 3 bases and J by 6 bases, with 18 bases between them. The whole variable domain, remainder taken from reference TRBV18 and TRBJ2-1, is NAGVMQNPRHLVRRRGQEARLRCSPMKGHSHVYWYRQLPEEGLKFMVYLQKENIIDESGMPKERFSAEFPKEGPSILRIQQVVRGDSAAYFCASSPTDRAGGNEQFFGPGTRLTVL.

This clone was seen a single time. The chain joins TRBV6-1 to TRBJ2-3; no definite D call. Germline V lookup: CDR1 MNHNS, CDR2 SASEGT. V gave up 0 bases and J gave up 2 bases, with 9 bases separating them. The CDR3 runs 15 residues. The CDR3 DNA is TGTGCCAGCAGTGAAGCGCCCGGTTACACAGATACGCAGTATTTT. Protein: CASSEAPGYTDTQYF.

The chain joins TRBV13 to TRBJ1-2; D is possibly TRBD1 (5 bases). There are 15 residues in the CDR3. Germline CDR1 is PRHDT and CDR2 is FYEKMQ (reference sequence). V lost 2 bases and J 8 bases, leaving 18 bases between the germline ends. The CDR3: CASSLSPGKRTGYTF. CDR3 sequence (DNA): TGTGCCAGCAGCTTAAGTCCAGGGAAAAGAACGGGCTACACCTTC. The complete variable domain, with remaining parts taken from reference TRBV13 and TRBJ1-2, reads AAGVIQSPRHLIKEKRETATLKCYPIPRHDTVYWYQQGPGQDPQFLISFYEKMQSDKGSIPDRFSAQQFSDYHSELNMSSLELGDSALYFCASSLSPGKRTGYTFGSGTRLTVV.

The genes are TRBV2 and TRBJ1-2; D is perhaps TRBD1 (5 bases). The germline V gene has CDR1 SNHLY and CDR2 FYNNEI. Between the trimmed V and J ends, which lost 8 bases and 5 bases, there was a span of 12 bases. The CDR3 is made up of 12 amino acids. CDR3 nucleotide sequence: TGTGCCAGCTGGGGCGAGGAGTATGGCTACACCTTC. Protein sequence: CASWGEEYGYTF.

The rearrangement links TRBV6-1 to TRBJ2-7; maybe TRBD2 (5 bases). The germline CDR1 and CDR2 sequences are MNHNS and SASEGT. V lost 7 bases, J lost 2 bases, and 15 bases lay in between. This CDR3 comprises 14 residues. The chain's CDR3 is CASTTRGTAYEQYF. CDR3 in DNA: TGTGCCAGCACTACTAGAGGAACAGCCTACGAGCAGTACTTC.

As DNA, the CDR3 is TGCGCCAGCAGCCAATGGGACTCCTACGAGCAGTACTTC. Protein: CASSQWDSYEQYF. The chain links TRBV4-3 to TRBJ2-7; D gene ambiguous. The CDR3 totals 13 residues. Germline V lookup: CDR1 LGHNA, CDR2 YSLEER. Trimming pared 2 bases from V and 0 bases from J, leaving 5 bases between.